This T cell receptor (beta chain) was sequenced in a study of CD8 T cells in ankylosing spondylitis (dated by TCRdb to about 2017). Some background on the complete study: T cell receptor beta repertoires were profiled in healthy donors and ankylosing spondylitis patients so that disease-linked TCR variants could be found. The full study cohort comprised approximately 23 ankylosing spondylitis patients and over a hundred healthy donors. Peripheral blood samples were taken, and synovial fluid was additionally collected from ankylosing spondylitis patients. What the study reported, not specific to this receptor: Some TCR beta motif variants had previously been reported in synovial fluid and blood of reactive arthritis patients, which suggested common disease-initiation mechanisms. A TCR beta motif made up of several highly homologous amino acid variants appeared to be characteristic of blood from ankylosing spondylitis patients. The disease-linked clones showed a CD8+ phenotype and occurred at relatively low frequencies in peripheral blood. According to the report, matched synovial fluid samples from ankylosing spondylitis patients were significantly enriched for the disease-linked clones.

This clonotype was counted at least ten times. Its antigen target is currently unknown. No qualities accompany the bases; no much larger clone lies one base away. The data were produced on an Illumina HiSeq 2500. TCR beta libraries were prepared by quantitative 5'-RACE with molecular barcodes. Under the source paper's analysis protocol: A new computational method, built on a probabilistic model of VDJ rearrangement, was used to identify disease-linked TCR variants. Through fastp at Q25 and MiXCR, TCRdb rebuilt clones from the public reads, retaining in-frame beta chains. Every distinct CDR3 protein forms one entry, paired with its most common genes and DNA. These V and J calls derive from TCRdb rather than the authors' analysis. Counted in this sample were fewer than 550,000 distinct CDR3 sequences; roughly 5.2% of them appeared once. The ten largest clones add up to under 4.5% of the sample. The sample comprised blood, either unsorted or a sorted T cell fraction (not recorded which). This receptor was identified in a male donor with ankylosing spondylitis.

The bases read TGCAGTGCTAGAGTTGGAGGGGCTAGCAATCAGCCCCAGCATTTT. Its coded protein is CSARVGGASNQPQHF. Rearrangement joined TRBV20-1 to TRBJ1-5; a weak D assignment points to TRBD1 (5 bases agree). Inclusive of the bounding cysteine and phenylalanine, the CDR3 is 15 residues long. The CDR3 DNA has 45 bases and is translated from base 1. The V end loses 1 base and the J end loses 0 bases, and a stretch of 10 bases separates them. CDR1 and CDR2, looked up from the germline V gene (reference sequence), are DFQATT and SNEGSKA.